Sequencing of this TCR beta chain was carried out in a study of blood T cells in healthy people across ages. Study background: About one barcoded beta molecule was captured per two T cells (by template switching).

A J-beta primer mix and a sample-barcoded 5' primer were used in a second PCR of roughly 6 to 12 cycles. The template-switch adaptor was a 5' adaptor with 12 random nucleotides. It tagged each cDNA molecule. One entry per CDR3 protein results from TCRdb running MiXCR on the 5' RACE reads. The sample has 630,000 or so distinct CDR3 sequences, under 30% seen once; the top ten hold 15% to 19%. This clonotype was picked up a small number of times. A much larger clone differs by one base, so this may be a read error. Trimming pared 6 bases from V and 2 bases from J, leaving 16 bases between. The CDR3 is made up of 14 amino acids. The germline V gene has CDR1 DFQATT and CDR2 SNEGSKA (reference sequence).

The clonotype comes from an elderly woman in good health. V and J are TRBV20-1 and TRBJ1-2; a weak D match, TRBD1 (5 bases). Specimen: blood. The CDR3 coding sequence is TGCAGTGCGCAGCAAGGACAAGACAACTATGGCTACACCTTC. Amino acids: CSAQQGQDNYGYTF.